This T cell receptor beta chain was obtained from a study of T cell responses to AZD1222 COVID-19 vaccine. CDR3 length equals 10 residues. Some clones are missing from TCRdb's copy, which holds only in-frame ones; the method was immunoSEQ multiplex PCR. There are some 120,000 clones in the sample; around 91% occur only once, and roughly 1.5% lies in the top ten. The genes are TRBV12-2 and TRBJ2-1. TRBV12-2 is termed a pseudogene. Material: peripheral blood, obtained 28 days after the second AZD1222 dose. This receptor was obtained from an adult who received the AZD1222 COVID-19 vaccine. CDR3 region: CASRTGEQFF. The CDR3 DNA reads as TGTGCAAGTCGCACCGGCGAGCAGTTCTTC.